These 15 T cell receptor beta chains were all obtained from the same sample, sequenced in a study of shared clonotypes between healthy human individuals (dated by TCRdb to between 2020 and 2021). To prepare the library, the immunoSEQ multiplex PCR assay was applied. Drawn from immuneACCESS, this table holds only the in-frame rearrangements with V and J called that TCRdb kept. Clones are partly lost; checked studies trace under half to an unresolved V gene and leave the rest unexplained. The sample contains about 2.4 million clones, 80% to 95% of them found a single time. The ten biggest clones cover approximately 0.37% of the sample. The specimen sequenced was naive CD4+ T cells from PBMCs. Interpreted using the paper, the cell subset or site label stands for: CD45RA+ positively selected. The receptors here all came from a man between 18 and 35 years old in good health. Some clones in this sample may be carry-over from other donors' samples.

V gene TRBV11-3 combines with J gene TRBJ2-1, with 12 bases aligning to TRBD2. This CDR3 spans 16 amino acids. V shed 3 bases, J shed 5 bases, and the junction held 5 bases outside the gene matches. Germline V lookup: CDR1 SGHNT, CDR2 YENEEA. The CDR3 loop is CASSLDGLAGNNEQFF. The CDR3 nucleotides are TGTGCCAGCAGCTTGGACGGACTAGCGGGGAACAATGAGCAGTTCTTC.

In the case of this clone: Germline is not matched at one junction end, which may reflect a read error. In the same sample, other DNA sequences code for this CDR3. The CDR3 coding sequence is TGCGCCAGCAGTTTGGGGGCAGGGGGAGCAGATACGCAGTATTTT. Protein sequence: CASSLGAGGADTQYF. This chain connects TRBV5-1 to TRBJ2-3, with 7 bases matching TRBD1. This CDR3 has 15 residues. The V gene's germline CDR1 is SGHRS and CDR2 YFSETQ.

The chain employs TRBV11-2 and TRBJ1-5; D is ambiguous. Trimming stripped 1 base from V and 3 bases from J, with 10 bases between. The CDR3 runs to 15 residues. From germline, CDR1 is SGHAT and CDR2 FQNNGV. As DNA, the CDR3 is TGTGCCAGCAGCTTAGCGCTAGGGAACAATCAGCCCCAGCATTTT. Its translation is CASSLALGNNQPQHF.

This chain links TRBV2 with TRBJ2-1, with TRBD2 matching over 12 bases. There are 14 residues in the CDR3. The V gene end was trimmed by 6 bases and the J gene end by 8 bases; junction bases not matched to a gene: 5. Per germline, CDR1 SNHLY and CDR2 FYNNEI. This CDR3 reads CASRPRLAGDEQFF. The DNA for the CDR3 is TGTGCCAGCAGGCCCAGACTAGCGGGAGATGAGCAGTTCTTC.

The chain uses TRBV30 and TRBJ1-4; 9 positions agree with TRBD1. Germline lookup yields CDR1 GTSNPN and CDR2 SVGIG (reference sequence). V gave up 2 bases and J gave up 7 bases; unmatched junction bases: 5. This CDR3 has 14 amino acids. As DNA, the CDR3 is TGTGCCTGGAGTACAGGGGGCCGGAGTGAAAAACTGTTTTTT. This sequence encodes CAWSTGGRSEKLFF.

This chain joins TRBV28 and TRBJ2-1; TRBD1 matches 10 bases. Per germline, CDR1 MDHEN and CDR2 SYDVKM. The CDR3 has 15 amino acids. With 6 bases clipped from V and 4 bases from J, the junction kept 6 bases outside the gene matches. CDR3 in DNA: TGTGCCAGCAGGATCCGGGACAGGGGTTACAATGAGCAGTTCTTC. Translation gives CASRIRDRGYNEQFF. Full variable domain (rest looked up from reference TRBV28 and TRBJ2-1): DVKVTQSSRYLVKRTGEKVFLECVQDMDHENMFWYRQDPGLGLRLIYFSYDVKMKEKGDIPEGYSVSREKKERFSLILESASTNQTSMYLCASRIRDRGYNEQFFGPGTRLTVL.

This clone was found once. The same CDR3 is also encoded by other DNA sequences in this sample. The chain links TRBV6-5 to TRBJ2-7, with 7 bases aligning to TRBD2. CDR1 and CDR2 from the germline V gene are MNHEY and SVGAGI. V dropped 0 bases and J dropped 3; count of bases not matched to a gene: 5. CDR3 length: 15 amino acids. The CDR3: CASSYSTSGDYEQYF. CDR3 nucleotides: TGTGCCAGCAGTTACTCGACCAGCGGGGACTACGAGCAGTACTTC.

This clone showed up just once. The genes are TRBV27 and TRBJ1-4, with D uncertain. Between the trimmed V and J ends, which lost 6 bases and 0 bases, there was a span of 14 bases. The CDR3 length is 16 residues. Germline V gene sequence: CDR1 MNHEY, CDR2 SMNVEV (reference sequence). CDR3 DNA: TGTGCCAGCAGCCCTATACGGGCCACAACTAATGAAAAACTGTTTTTT. This codes for CASSPIRATTNEKLFF.

The genes are TRBV9 and TRBJ2-3; 9 nucleotides align to TRBD2. This CDR3 has 16 amino acids. V shed 3 bases, J shed 4 bases, and the junction held 9 bases outside the gene matches. Germline lookup yields CDR1 SGDLS and CDR2 YYNGEE. For the CDR3, the DNA is TGTGCCAGCAGCGGGGATCGAGCGGGAGGAGCAGATACGCAGTATTTT. This sequence encodes CASSGDRAGGADTQYF.

The genes are TRBV6-1 and TRBJ1-5; perhaps TRBD1 as D (6 bases). Germline CDR1 reads MNHNS; CDR2 reads SASEGT. With 5 bases removed from V and 7 bases from J, the gap between germline ends came to 15 bases. This CDR3 is built from 14 residues. The CDR3 DNA sequence: TGTGCCAGCAGTCCTGGGGGCCCCGGGCAGCCCCAGCATTTT. Protein: CASSPGGPGQPQHF.

The genes are TRBV9 and TRBJ2-7, with D perhaps matching TRBD1 (5 bases). In germline, CDR1 is SGDLS, CDR2 YYNGEE. This CDR3 has 16 amino acids. V was cut by 3 bases and J by 0 bases, with 16 bases left in between. The CDR3 nucleotides are TGTGCCAGCAGCGCGACAGCATCCCATTTCTCCTACGAGCAGTACTTC. Translating it yields CASSATASHFSYEQYF.

The V and J genes are TRBV18 and TRBJ2-2, with 8 bases fitting TRBD1. The CDR3 is made up of 15 amino acids. Germline assignment: CDR1 KGHSH and CDR2 LQKENI. V gave up 4 bases and J gave up 4 bases; unmatched junction bases: 5. The CDR3 region has the DNA TGTGCCAGCTCACTGGGACAGGATCTCACCGGGGAGCTGTTTTTT. Protein: CASSLGQDLTGELFF.

This CDR3 is CASRRTGGSTGELFF. Here the CDR3 DNA reads TGTGCCAGCAGAAGAACAGGGGGCTCCACCGGGGAGCTGTTTTTT. The chain joins TRBV6-5 to TRBJ2-2; 9 positions agree with TRBD1. V was pared by 6 bases and J by 4 bases, with 6 bases of the junction left unmatched. The CDR3 spans 15 residues. Germline CDR1 MNHEY, CDR2 SVGAGI.

The V and J genes are TRBV29-1 and TRBJ1-5; D is possibly TRBD1 (5 bases). CDR3 length: 13 amino acids. CDR1 is SQVTM, CDR2 ANQGSEA, per germline. V was pared by 7 bases and J by 7 bases, with 17 bases between. In DNA form, the CDR3 reads TGCAGCGCCGGATGGGGGTCGGGACAGCCCCAGCATTTT. It encodes CSAGWGSGQPQHF.

This clone has only a few counts. V gene TRBV28 combines with J gene TRBJ2-7; D may be TRBD1 (5 bases). The V gene lost 8 bases and the J gene lost 4 bases, with 12 bases spanning the gap. This CDR3 region has 12 residues. Per the germline V gene, CDR1 is MDHEN and CDR2 is SYDVKM. As DNA, the CDR3 is TGTGCCAGCCTGACAGCCGGGTACGAGCAGTACTTC. Translation: CASLTAGYEQYF.